The source of this TCR beta chain is a study of Ad26.COV2.S vaccination and SARS-CoV-2 variants. CDR1 and CDR2 from the germline V gene are SGHDT and YYEEEE. This CDR3 region has 15 residues. Trimming left V 0 bases short and J 4 bases short, with 10 bases between. Method: immunoSEQ multiplex PCR; TCRdb's copy keeps in-frame clones and lacks some. In the table there are over 400,000 clones, about nine tenths of which are singletons. Stated treatment: about 20 received Ad26.COV2.S at low or high dose, single or two shots; roughly five received placebo; per-sample allocation not given. Samples analyzed were those drawn on day 63 after the first vaccine or placebo injection.

The chain has TRBV5-6 and TRBJ1-4, with D unclear. The sequence was collected from a person between 18 and 65 years old who received the Ad26.COV2.S COVID-19 vaccine or a placebo. Sequenced material: peripheral blood, taken in a trial of Ad26.COV2.S vaccine versus placebo. DNA for the CDR3: TGTGCCAGCAGCTTGGGAGCGGCTTATAATGAAAAACTGTTTTTT. This encodes CASSLGAAYNEKLFF.